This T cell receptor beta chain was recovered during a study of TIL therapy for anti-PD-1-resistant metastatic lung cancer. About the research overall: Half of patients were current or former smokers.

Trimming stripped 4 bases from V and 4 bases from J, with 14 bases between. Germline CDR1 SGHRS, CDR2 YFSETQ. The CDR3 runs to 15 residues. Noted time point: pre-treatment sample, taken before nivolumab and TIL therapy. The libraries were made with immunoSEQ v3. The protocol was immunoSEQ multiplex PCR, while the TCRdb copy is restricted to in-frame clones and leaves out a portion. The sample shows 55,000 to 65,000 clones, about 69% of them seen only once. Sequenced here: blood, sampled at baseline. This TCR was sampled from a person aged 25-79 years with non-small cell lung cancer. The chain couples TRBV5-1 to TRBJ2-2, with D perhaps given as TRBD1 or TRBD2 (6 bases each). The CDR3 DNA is TGCGCCAGCAGCGGGGGGCAGATTGTCACCGGGGAGCTGTTTTTT. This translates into CASSGGQIVTGELFF.